This T cell receptor (beta chain) was found in a study of shared clonotypes between healthy human individuals. Across the study: The study used three CD4 naive, three CD4 memory, two CD8 naive and one CD8 memory plate per donor.

Germline V gives CDR1 SGHRS, CDR2 YFSETQ. The germline V and J ends were trimmed by 1 base and 5 bases, with 9 bases remaining between them. The CDR3 is made up of 13 amino acids. In this sample, this clone turned up once. Other DNA sequences within the sample encode an identical CDR3. Only in-frame clones appear in the TCRdb table, and some are missing; sequencing was by immunoSEQ multiplex PCR. The sample holds 2,100,000 or so clones; approximately 94% are singletons and the top ten take more than 0.1%. The sample taken for sequencing was naive CD4+ T cells sorted from blood. Subset: CD45RA+ positively selected. The V call is TRBV5-1, the J call TRBJ2-5, with D possibly TRBD1 on 5 matching bases. The TCR originated in a man younger than 30 in good health. CDR3 sequence reads: CASSLQGGETQYF. The CDR3 nucleotides are TGCGCCAGCAGCTTGCAGGGTGGGGAGACCCAGTACTTC.